The clone carrying this T cell receptor (beta chain) has a handful of counts. Its target is unknown. The source of the sample is a study of CD8 T cells in ankylosing spondylitis. Study observations and caveats: Reports say disease-linked clones showed up significantly more in matched ankylosing spondylitis synovial fluid. Ankylosing spondylitis blood seemed to carry a telltale TCR beta motif made of several highly homologous variants.

TCRdb re-analysed the 5' RACE reads in MiXCR, keeping a single row per CDR3 protein. The repertoire has 700,000 to 850,000 distinct CDR3 sequences, roughly 12% of them found once; the top ten carry about 0.49%. Trimming at V came to 5 bases and at J to 0 bases, leaving 13 bases not matched to a gene. The CDR3 spans 20 residues. CDR1 SGHAT and CDR2 FQNNGV come from the germline V gene. The chain carries TRBV11-2 and TRBJ2-3, with 14 bases aligning to TRBD2. The sequence came from a male donor with ankylosing spondylitis. The sample was blood, either unsorted or a sorted T cell fraction (not recorded which). CDR3: CASSRRLAGGLGFSTDTQYF. Here the CDR3 DNA reads TGTGCCAGCAGCCGGAGACTAGCGGGGGGGCTAGGATTCAGCACAGATACGCAGTATTTT.